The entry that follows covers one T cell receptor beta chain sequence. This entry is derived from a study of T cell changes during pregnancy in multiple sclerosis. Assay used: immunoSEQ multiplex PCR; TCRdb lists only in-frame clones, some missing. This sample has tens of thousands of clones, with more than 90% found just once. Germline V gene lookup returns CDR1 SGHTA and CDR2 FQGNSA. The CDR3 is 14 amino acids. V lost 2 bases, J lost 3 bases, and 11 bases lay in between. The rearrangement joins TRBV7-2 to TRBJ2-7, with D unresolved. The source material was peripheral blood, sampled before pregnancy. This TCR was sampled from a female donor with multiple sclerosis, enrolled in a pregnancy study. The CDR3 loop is CASSLIPSLYEQYF. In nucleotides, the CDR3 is TGTGCCAGCAGCTTAATCCCTTCCCTCTACGAGCAGTACTTC.